This entry is about one TCR beta chain. CDR3 length equals 15 residues. V was trimmed by 4 bases and J by 4 bases, leaving 13 bases between them. Looked up from germline, CDR1 is LGHNA and CDR2 is YSLEER. The sample belongs to a study of cytomegalovirus exposure and HLA in healthy donors. Sequencing used immunoSEQ multiplex PCR; TCRdb keeps in-frame clones, though not all of them. Here the sample spans 70,000 to 75,000 clones, about 95% being singletons. The receptor comes from a woman between 18 and 29 years old in good health and CMV-seronegative. Sequencing used PBMCs. The chain joins TRBV4-3 to TRBJ1-4, with D possibly matching TRBD1 (6 bases). DNA for the CDR3: TGCGCCAGCAGCCCAGGGGTCTCGGTTAATGAAAAACTGTTTTTT. Protein sequence: CASSPGVSVNEKLFF.